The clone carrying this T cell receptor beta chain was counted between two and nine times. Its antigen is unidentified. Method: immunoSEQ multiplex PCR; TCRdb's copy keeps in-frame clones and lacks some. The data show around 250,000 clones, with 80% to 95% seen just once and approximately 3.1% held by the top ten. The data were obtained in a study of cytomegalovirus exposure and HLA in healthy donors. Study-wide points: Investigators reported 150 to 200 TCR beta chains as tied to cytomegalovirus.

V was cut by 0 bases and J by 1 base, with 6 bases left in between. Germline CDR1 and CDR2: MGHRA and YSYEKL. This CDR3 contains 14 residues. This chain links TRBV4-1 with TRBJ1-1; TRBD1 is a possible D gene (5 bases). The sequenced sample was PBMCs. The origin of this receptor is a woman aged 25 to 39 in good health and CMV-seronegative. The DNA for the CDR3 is TGCGCCAGCAGCCAAGATCAGGGGAACACTGAAGCTTTCTTT. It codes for CASSQDQGNTEAFF.